These T cell receptor beta chains were read from a single sample in a study of blood T cells in healthy people across ages. One entry per CDR3 protein results from TCRdb running MiXCR on the 5' RACE reads. This table has 800,000 to 950,000 distinct CDR3 sequences, about 28% appearing once. These data also formed part of another study, on T cells of mothers and their children.

Material: blood. Receptor source: a woman aged 40 to 49 in good health. CDR3s include the opening cysteine and the closing phenylalanine or tryptophan. A D gene is named only where the DNA matches it firmly. Part of the rows lack a size; the others show once, few, many or a class for expanded clones.

abundance: .; d_gene: TRBD1; v_gene: TRBV20-1; j_gene: TRBJ2-7; CDR3nt: TGCAGTGCTAGTGAGGGAACAGGGGGCGAGCAGTACTTC; CDR3aa: CSASEGTGGEQYF
abundance: many; d_gene: TRBD2; v_gene: TRBV13; j_gene: TRBJ2-7; CDR3nt: TGTGCCAGCAGCCCGAGCGGGGCTCTCTCCTACGAGCAGTACTTC; CDR3aa: CASSPSGALSYEQYF
abundance: many; d_gene: TRBD2; v_gene: TRBV20-1; j_gene: TRBJ2-1; CDR3nt: TGCAGTGCCCAGGGGCGGGGGGGTTACAATGAGCAGTTCTTC; CDR3aa: CSAQGRGGYNEQFF
abundance: few; d_gene: TRBD1; v_gene: TRBV27; j_gene: TRBJ2-7; CDR3nt: TGTGCCAGCCGACAGGGTTTATCCTACGGGCAGTACTTC; CDR3aa: CASRQGLSYGQYF
abundance: .; d_gene: TRBD1; v_gene: TRBV10-3; j_gene: TRBJ2-2; CDR3nt: TGTGCCATCAGTGACACAGGGGGCCGCTCAAGCGGGGAGCTGTTTTTT; CDR3aa: CAISDTGGRSSGELFF
abundance: medium-sized; d_gene: .; v_gene: TRBV29-1; j_gene: TRBJ2-5; CDR3nt: TGCAGCGTCGGCCCGGCCGACGGAGAGACCCAGTACTTC; CDR3aa: CSVGPADGETQYF
abundance: .; d_gene: .; v_gene: TRBV19; j_gene: TRBJ1-6; CDR3nt: TGTGCCAGTAGTATATCAGGGACGAGATCACCCCTCCACTTT; CDR3aa: CASSISGTRSPLHF
abundance: .; d_gene: .; v_gene: TRBV7-9; j_gene: TRBJ2-5; CDR3nt: TGTACCAGCGGCCGTGCGGGCGCGGAGGGGACCCAGTACTTC; CDR3aa: CTSGRAGAEGTQYF
abundance: .; d_gene: .; v_gene: TRBV28; j_gene: TRBJ2-1; CDR3nt: TGTGCCAGCAGTTCTTGGGGGACTTACAATGAGCAGTTCTTC; CDR3aa: CASSSWGTYNEQFF
abundance: .; d_gene: TRBD1; v_gene: TRBV7-2; j_gene: TRBJ2-5; CDR3nt: TGTGCCAGCAGCTTAGAGGGACAGGGGAGAGGGGAGACCCAGTACTTC; CDR3aa: CASSLEGQGRGETQYF
abundance: many; d_gene: TRBD2; v_gene: TRBV12-3/TRBV12-4; j_gene: TRBJ2-5; CDR3nt: TGTGCCAGCAGCCTTGATGCTCACACCGGGGGGAAGACCCAGTACTTC; CDR3aa: CASSLDAHTGGKTQYF
abundance: .; d_gene: .; v_gene: TRBV27; j_gene: TRBJ2-7; CDR3nt: TGTGCCAGCAGTTTTGGCAAGTCCTACGAGCAGTACTTC; CDR3aa: CASSFGKSYEQYF
abundance: .; d_gene: TRBD2; v_gene: TRBV11-2; j_gene: TRBJ2-7; CDR3nt: TGTGCCAGCAGCTACCTTAGCGGGGGGGCGGCCGAGCAGTACTTC; CDR3aa: CASSYLSGGAAEQYF
abundance: few; d_gene: .; v_gene: TRBV4-1; j_gene: TRBJ2-1; CDR3nt: TGCGCCAGCAGCCAAAGGTCCGACAACCAAGAGACCCAGTTCTTC; CDR3aa: CASSQRSDNQETQFF
abundance: .; d_gene: TRBD1; v_gene: TRBV18; j_gene: TRBJ2-3; CDR3nt: TGTGCCAGCTCACCCTGGCCCCCTGGGACAGGGAACCCCTTCACAGATACGCAGTATTTT; CDR3aa: CASSPWPPGTGNPFTDTQYF
abundance: .; d_gene: .; v_gene: TRBV20-1; j_gene: TRBJ2-3; CDR3nt: TGCAGTGCTAGAGACGTTAGCGGAGCAAAGAGCACAGATACGCAGTATTTT; CDR3aa: CSARDVSGAKSTDTQYF
abundance: .; d_gene: .; v_gene: TRBV28; j_gene: TRBJ1-1; CDR3nt: TGTGCCAGCCGACTTCTACAGGGAGGAGGCACTGAAGCTTTCTTT; CDR3aa: CASRLLQGGGTEAFF
abundance: .; d_gene: TRBD2; v_gene: TRBV12-3/TRBV12-4; j_gene: TRBJ2-4; CDR3nt: TGTGCCAGCAGTCAGAACCCGGGACTAGCTGGAAACATTCAGTACTTC; CDR3aa: CASSQNPGLAGNIQYF
abundance: .; d_gene: TRBD2; v_gene: TRBV28; j_gene: TRBJ2-5; CDR3nt: TGTGCCAGCAGTTGGGGCCTAGCGGGGGACCCAACCCTAGCCGAGCAACAAGAGACCCAGTACTTC; CDR3aa: CASSWGLAGDPTLAEQQETQYF
abundance: many; d_gene: TRBD1; v_gene: TRBV18; j_gene: TRBJ2-5; CDR3nt: TGTGCCAGCAGCCCAGGGACAGGGGGCCGGGAGACCCAGTACTTC; CDR3aa: CASSPGTGGRETQYF
abundance: .; d_gene: TRBD2; v_gene: TRBV4-2; j_gene: TRBJ2-1; CDR3nt: TGTGCCAGCAGCCCGCAAGGACTAGCTGTTAGTGAGCAGTTCTTC; CDR3aa: CASSPQGLAVSEQFF